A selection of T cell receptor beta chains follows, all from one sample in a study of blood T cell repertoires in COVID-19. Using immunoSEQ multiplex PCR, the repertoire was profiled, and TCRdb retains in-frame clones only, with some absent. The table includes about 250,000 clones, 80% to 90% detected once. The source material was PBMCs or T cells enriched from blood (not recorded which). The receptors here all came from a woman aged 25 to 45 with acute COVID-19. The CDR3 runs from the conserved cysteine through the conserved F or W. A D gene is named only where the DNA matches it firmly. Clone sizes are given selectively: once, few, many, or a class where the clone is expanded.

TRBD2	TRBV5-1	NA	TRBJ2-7	TGCGCCAGCAGCTTTCCCGGGGCTAGCGGGGCTTACGAGCAGTACTTC	CASSFPGASGAYEQYF
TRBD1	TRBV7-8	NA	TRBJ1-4	TGTGCCAGCAGCTTGGCATTGGACAGGGGGGAGGAAAAACTGTTTTTT	CASSLALDRGEEKLFF
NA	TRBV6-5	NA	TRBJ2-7	TGTGCCAGCAGCCGCCCTCTGCGGGACGAGCAGTACTTC	CASSRPLRDEQYF
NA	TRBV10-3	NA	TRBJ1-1	TGTGCCACCGCAGGGGATGGGACTGAAGCTTTCTTT	CATAGDGTEAFF
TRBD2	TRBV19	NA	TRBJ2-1	TGTGCCACCAAGACTAGCGGGGGGGCCGGTGAGCAGTTCTTC	CATKTSGGAGEQFF
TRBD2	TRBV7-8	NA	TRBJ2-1	TGTGCCAGCAGGCAAAGCGGGGGGCCTTACAATGAGCAGTTCTTC	CASRQSGGPYNEQFF
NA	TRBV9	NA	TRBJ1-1	TGTGCCAGCAGCGTGGGCGGGGGCAGGGGCACTGAAGCTTTCTTT	CASSVGGGRGTEAFF
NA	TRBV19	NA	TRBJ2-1	TGTGCCAGTAGTTGGGCACAGGGGAGGAATGAGCAGTTCTTC	CASSWAQGRNEQFF
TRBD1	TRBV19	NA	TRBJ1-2	TGTGCCAGTAGTATACGGGGGACAGGGGCTGGCTACACCTTC	CASSIRGTGAGYTF
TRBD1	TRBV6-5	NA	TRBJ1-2	TGTGCCAGCAGTTACGGGACAGGGGGGTATGGCTACACCTTC	CASSYGTGGYGYTF
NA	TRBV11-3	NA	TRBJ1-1	TGTGCCAGCAGCTTAGAGAGGGACACTGAAGCTTTCTTT	CASSLERDTEAFF
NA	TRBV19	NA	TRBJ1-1	TGTGCCAGTAGTATAGGCGGGGGAGGCGTGGACACTGAAGCTTTCTTT	CASSIGGGGVDTEAFF
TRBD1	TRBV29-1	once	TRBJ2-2	TGCAGCGTTAGCCCCGGGACAGGGGCCGGGGAGCTGTTTTTT	CSVSPGTGAGELFF
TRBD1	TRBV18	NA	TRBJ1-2	TGTGCCAGCTCACCGCGGGCGGACAGGGGACGTTATGGCTACACCTTC	CASSPRADRGRYGYTF
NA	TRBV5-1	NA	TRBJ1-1	TGCGCCAGCAGCCCCCGGACAGCGAACACTGAAGCTTTCTTT	CASSPRTANTEAFF
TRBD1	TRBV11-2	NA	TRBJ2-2	TGTGCCAGCAGCTTCTCCGGGACAGGGAGCACCGGGGAGCTGTTTTTT	CASSFSGTGSTGELFF
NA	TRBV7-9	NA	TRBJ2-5	TGTGCCAGCAGCCGTAGTCAGGGACTGGAGACCCAGTACTTC	CASSRSQGLETQYF
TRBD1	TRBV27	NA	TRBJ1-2	TGTGCCACCAGGACAGGGGGGTTATATGGCTACACCTTC	CATRTGGLYGYTF
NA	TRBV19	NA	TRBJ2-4	TGTGCCAGTAGTATAGATCTGGAGGCCCCTCAAGGTCAGTACTTC	CASSIDLEAPQGQYF
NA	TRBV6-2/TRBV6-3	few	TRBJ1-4	TGTGCCAGCAGTTACGACGGCGGTAATCAAGAAAAACTGTTTTTT	CASSYDGGNQEKLFF
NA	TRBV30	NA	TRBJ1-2	TGTGCCTGGAGTGACCTTAGAGAAGCTAACTATGGCTACACCTTC	CAWSDLREANYGYTF
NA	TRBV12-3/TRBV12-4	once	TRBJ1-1	TGTGCCAGCAGGAACATTGCTGAAGCTTTCTTT	CASRNIAEAFF
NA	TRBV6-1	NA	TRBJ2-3	TGTGCCAGCAGTGACATTAGGCGGGCCAAACTTACAGATACGCAGTATTTT	CASSDIRRAKLTDTQYF
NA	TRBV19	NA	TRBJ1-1	TGTGCCAGTAGTATGTTATGGTTCCGGGTTTTGAACACTGAAGCTTTCTTT	CASSMLWFRVLNTEAFF
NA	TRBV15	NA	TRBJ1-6	TGTGCCTCTGGTATGGCCAAGAATTCACCCCTCCACTTT	CASGMAKNSPLHF
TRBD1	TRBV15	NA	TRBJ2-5	TGTGCCACCAGTACCAACCGGGACAGACGCCAAGAGACCCAGTACTTC	CATSTNRDRRQETQYF